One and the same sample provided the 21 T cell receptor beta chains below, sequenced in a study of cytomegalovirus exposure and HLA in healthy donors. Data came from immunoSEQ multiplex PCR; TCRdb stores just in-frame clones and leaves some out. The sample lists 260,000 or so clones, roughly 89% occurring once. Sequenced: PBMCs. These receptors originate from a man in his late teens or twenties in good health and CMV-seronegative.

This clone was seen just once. CDR3 in amino acids: CASSATGGSTDTQYF. Written as DNA, the CDR3 is TGCGCCAGCAGCGCGACGGGGGGAAGCACAGATACGCAGTATTTT. The chain has TRBV5-1 and TRBJ2-3; TRBD2 matches 7 bases. Trimming took 4 bases from V and 0 from J; bases not matched to a gene: 5. The CDR3 totals 15 residues. CDR1 is SGHRS and CDR2 is YFSETQ in the germline V gene.

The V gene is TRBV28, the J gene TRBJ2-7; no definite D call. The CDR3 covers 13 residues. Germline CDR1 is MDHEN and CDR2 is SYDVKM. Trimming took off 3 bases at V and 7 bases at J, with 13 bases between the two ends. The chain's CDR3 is CASSFTAKEEQYF. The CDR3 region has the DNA TGTGCCAGCAGTTTCACGGCAAAGGAGGAGCAGTACTTC.

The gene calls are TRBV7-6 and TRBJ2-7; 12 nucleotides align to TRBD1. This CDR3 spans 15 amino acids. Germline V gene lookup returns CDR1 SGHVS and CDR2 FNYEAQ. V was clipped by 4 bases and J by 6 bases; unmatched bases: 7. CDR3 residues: CASSSPGQGASEQYF. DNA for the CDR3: TGTGCCAGCAGCTCTCCGGGACAGGGGGCGTCCGAGCAGTACTTC.

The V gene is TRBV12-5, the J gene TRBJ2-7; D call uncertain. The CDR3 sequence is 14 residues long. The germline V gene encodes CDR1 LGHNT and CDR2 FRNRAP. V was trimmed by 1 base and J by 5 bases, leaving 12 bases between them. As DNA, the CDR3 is TGTGCTAGTGGTTTGGGAGCTCCTACCCACGAGCAGTACTTC. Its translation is CASGLGAPTHEQYF.

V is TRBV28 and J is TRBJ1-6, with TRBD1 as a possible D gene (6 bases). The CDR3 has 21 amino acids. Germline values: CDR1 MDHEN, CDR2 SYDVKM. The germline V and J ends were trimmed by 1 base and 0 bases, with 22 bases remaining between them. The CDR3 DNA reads TGTGCCAGCAGTTTATTCAAGCCAGGGACACCCAGGAGCTCCTATAATTCACCCCTCCACTTT. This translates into CASSLFKPGTPRSSYNSPLHF.

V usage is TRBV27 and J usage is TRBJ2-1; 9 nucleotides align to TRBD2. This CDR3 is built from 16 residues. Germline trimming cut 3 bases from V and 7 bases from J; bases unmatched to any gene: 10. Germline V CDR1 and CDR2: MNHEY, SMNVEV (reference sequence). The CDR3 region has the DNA TGTGCCAGCAGTTTCGGCGGTAGCGGGAGTTGGAATGAGCAGTTCTTC. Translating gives CASSFGGSGSWNEQFF.

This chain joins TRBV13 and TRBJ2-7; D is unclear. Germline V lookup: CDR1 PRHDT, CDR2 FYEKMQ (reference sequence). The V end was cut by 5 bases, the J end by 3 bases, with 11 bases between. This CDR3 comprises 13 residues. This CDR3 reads CASSVSGYYEQYF. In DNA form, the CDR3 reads TGTGCCAGCAGCGTTAGTGGTTACTACGAGCAGTACTTC.

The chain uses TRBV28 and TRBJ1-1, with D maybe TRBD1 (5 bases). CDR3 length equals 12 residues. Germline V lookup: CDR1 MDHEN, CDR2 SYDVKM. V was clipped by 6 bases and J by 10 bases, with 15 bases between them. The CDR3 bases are TGTGCCAGCAGCCAGGGATCCCGGGCAGCTTTCTTT. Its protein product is CASSQGSRAAFF. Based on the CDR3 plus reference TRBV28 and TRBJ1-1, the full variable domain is DVKVTQSSRYLVKRTGEKVFLECVQDMDHENMFWYRQDPGLGLRLIYFSYDVKMKEKGDIPEGYSVSREKKERFSLILESASTNQTSMYLCASSQGSRAAFFGQGTRLTVV.

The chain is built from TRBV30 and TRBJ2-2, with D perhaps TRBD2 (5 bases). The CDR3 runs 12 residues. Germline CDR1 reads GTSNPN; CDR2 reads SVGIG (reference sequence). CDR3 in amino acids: CGMSGSPGELFF. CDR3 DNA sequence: TGTGGCATGTCTGGGAGCCCCGGGGAGCTGTTTTTT.

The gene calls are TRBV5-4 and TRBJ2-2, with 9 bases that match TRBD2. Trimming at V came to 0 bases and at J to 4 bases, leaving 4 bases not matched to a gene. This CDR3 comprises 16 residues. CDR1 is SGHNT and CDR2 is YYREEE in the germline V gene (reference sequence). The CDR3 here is CASSLGSGGPTGELFF. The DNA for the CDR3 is TGTGCCAGCAGCTTGGGGAGCGGGGGGCCCACCGGGGAGCTGTTTTTT.

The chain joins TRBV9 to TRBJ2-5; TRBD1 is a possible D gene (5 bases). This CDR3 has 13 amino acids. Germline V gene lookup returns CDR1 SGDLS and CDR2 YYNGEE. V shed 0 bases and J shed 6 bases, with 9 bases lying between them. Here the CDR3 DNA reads TGTGCCAGCAGCGTAGACAGACAGCAGACCCAGTACTTC. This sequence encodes CASSVDRQQTQYF.

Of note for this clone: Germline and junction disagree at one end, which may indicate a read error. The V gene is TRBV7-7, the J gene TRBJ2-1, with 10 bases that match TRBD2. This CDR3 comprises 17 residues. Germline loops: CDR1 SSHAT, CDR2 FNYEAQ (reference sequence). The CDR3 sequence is CASSPNIQRGGDNEQFF. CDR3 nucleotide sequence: TGTGCTAGCAGCCCCAATATCCAGCGGGGGGGGGACAATGAGCAGTTCTTC.

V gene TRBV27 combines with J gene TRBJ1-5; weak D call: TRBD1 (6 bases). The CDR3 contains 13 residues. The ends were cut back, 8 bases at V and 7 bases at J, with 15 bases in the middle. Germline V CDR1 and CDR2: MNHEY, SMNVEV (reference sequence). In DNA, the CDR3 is TGTGCCAGCCAGCGGGGGGCGGGCCAGCCCCAGCATTTT. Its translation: CASQRGAGQPQHF.

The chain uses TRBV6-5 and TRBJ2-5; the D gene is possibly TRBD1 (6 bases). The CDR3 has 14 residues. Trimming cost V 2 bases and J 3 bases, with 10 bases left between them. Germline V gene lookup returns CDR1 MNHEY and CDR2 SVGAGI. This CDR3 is CASSYPGVKETQYF. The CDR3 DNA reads TGTGCCAGCAGTTACCCAGGGGTTAAAGAGACCCAGTACTTC.

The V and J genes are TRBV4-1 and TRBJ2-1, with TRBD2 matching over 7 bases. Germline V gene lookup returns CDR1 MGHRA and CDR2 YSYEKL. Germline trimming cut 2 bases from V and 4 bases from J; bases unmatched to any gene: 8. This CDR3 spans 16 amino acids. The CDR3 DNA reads TGCGCCAGCAGCCAAACTCCCCAGCGGGGTTACAATGAGCAGTTCTTC. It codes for CASSQTPQRGYNEQFF.

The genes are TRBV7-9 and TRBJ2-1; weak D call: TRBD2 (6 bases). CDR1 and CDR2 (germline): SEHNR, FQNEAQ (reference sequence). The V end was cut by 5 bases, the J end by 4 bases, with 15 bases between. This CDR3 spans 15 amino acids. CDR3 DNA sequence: TGTGCCAGCAGCCAGGTCGGGAGTAGTTACAATGAGCAGTTCTTC. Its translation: CASSQVGSSYNEQFF.

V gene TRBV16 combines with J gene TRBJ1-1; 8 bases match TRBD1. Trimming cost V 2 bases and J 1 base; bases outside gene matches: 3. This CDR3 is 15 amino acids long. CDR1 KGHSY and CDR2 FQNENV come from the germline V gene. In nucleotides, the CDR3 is TGTGCCAGCAGCCAAGGGACAGGATGGAACACTGAAGCTTTCTTT. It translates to CASSQGTGWNTEAFF.

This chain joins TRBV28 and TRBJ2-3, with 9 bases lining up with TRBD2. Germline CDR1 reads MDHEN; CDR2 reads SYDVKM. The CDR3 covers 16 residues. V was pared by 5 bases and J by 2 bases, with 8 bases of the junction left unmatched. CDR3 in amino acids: CASSPHLAGTTDTQYF. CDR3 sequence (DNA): TGTGCCAGCAGTCCCCACCTAGCGGGGACCACAGATACGCAGTATTTT.

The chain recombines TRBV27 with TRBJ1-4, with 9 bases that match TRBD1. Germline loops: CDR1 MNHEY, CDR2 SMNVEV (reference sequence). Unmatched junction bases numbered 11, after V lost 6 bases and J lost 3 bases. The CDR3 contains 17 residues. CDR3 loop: CASSGLGQGVANEKLFF. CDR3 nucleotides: TGTGCCAGCAGCGGGCTGGGACAGGGTGTCGCTAATGAAAAACTGTTTTTT.

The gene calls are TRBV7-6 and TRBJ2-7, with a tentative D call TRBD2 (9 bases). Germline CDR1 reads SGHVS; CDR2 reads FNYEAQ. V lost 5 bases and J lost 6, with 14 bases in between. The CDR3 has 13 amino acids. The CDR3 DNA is TGTGCCAGCAGCGCGGGAGGGACAGGCGAGCAGTACTTC. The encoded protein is CASSAGGTGEQYF.

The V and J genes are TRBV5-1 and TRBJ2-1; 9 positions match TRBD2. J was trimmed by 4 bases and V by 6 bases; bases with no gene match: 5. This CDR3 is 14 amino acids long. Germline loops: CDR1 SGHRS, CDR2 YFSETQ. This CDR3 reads CASTAGGGYNEQFF. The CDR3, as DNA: TGCGCCAGCACAGCGGGGGGAGGATACAATGAGCAGTTCTTC.